This TCR beta chain comes out of a study of cytomegalovirus exposure and HLA in healthy donors. It was with 60 Vbeta and 13 Jbeta primers that the PCR ran. This table comes from immunoSEQ multiplex PCR, and its TCRdb copy is limited to in-frame clones, with some not included. Among fewer than 250,000 clones, over 65% were seen once, and the ten largest hold roughly 1.3%. Germline V lookup: CDR1 LNHNV, CDR2 YYDKDF (reference sequence). This CDR3 is 12 amino acids long. V was cut by 9 bases and J by 8 bases, with 13 bases left in between. The V call is TRBV15, the J call TRBJ1-4; no clear D. This clonotype was sampled from a human donor in good health. The source material was PBMCs. The CDR3 DNA sequence: TGTGCCACGTCTGAGGGCTACGAAAAACTGTTTTTT. This encodes CATSEGYEKLFF.